The source of this T cell receptor (beta chain) is a study of glioma-infiltrating T cells. Findings of the study overall: Tissue-blood divergence was below expectation in non-neoplastic patients, above in gliomas. Only very few CDR3 sequences appeared in both tissue and blood.

About this clonotype: Its antigen remains unknown.

The CDR3 consists of 13 residues. CDR1 is SNHLY, CDR2 FYNNEI, per germline. After removal of 6 bases from V and 0 bases from J, the junction contained 1 base not matched to a gene. TCR alpha and beta CDR3 regions were amplified from RNA using iRepertoire nested multiplex PCR. One-step reverse transcription and amplification started from approximately 100-400 ng of tissue mRNA or PBMC total RNA. One entry per CDR3 protein, called by TCRdb with MiXCR from the multiplex PCR reads. Here the sample spans 150,000 or so distinct CDR3 sequences, about 39% being singletons. The clonotype originates from a human donor with low-grade glioma or glioblastoma, undergoing nonglioma brain surgery, or in good health (not recorded which). V is TRBV2 and J is TRBJ2-5; the match to TRBD1 covers 7 bases. Specimen: glioma tissue, nonneoplastic brain tissue, or PBMCs (not recorded which). The CDR3 DNA reads TGTGCCAGCAGGACAGGGAACCAAGAGACCCAGTACTTC. This codes for CASRTGNQETQYF.